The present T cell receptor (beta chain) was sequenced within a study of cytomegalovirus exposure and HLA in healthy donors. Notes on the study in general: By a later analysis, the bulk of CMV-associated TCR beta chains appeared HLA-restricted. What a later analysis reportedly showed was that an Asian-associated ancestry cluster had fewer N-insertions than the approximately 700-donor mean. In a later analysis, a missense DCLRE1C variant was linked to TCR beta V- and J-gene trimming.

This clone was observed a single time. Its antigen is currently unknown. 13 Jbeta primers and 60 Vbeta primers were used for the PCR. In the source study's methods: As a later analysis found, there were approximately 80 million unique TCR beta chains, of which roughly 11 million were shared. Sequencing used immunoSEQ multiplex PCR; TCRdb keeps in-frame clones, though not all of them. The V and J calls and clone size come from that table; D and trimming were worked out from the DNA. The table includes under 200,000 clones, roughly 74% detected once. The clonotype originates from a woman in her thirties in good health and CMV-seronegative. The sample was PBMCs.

CDR3 residues: CASSQDGTGGYEQYF. The CDR3 DNA follows: TGCGCCAGCAGCCAAGACGGGACAGGGGGCTACGAGCAGTACTTC. The rearrangement uses TRBV4-3 and TRBJ2-7; 11 nucleotides line up with TRBD1. The trim removed 0 bases at V and 3 bases at J, leaving 1 base unmatched. The CDR3 sequence is 15 residues long. The germline V gene has CDR1 LGHNA and CDR2 YSLEER.